Listed below are T cell receptor beta chains from one sample, sequenced in a study of spatial heterogeneity in lung cancer. TCRdb reprocessed the 5' RACE reads via MiXCR and lists one record per CDR3 protein. The sample comprises 35,000 to 50,000 distinct CDR3 sequences, approximately 3% of which are singletons, and about 34% rests with the top ten. The source material was normal lung tissue next to the tumor, sampled at surgery. These receptors were taken from a male donor with early-stage non-small cell lung cancer. Each CDR3 is given with its conserved first and last residue. A D gene is named only where the DNA matches it firmly. Rows give clone size only sometimes, using once, few, many, or a class for an expanded clone.

v_gene	j_gene	abundance	d_gene	CDR3nt	CDR3aa
TRBV6-6	TRBJ2-6	many	NA	TGTGCCAGCAGTTATACCCCGTCTGGGGCCAACGTCCTGACTTTC	CASSYTPSGANVLTF
TRBV12-3/TRBV12-4	TRBJ2-1	many	NA	TGTGCCAGCAGCCCGTCGAACGTAGAGCAGTTCTTC	CASSPSNVEQFF
TRBV6-6	TRBJ2-3	few	TRBD1	TGTGCCATAAAACGTGGGGCGGACAGGGGGCTTTATACAGATACGCAGTATTTT	CAIKRGADRGLYTDTQYF
TRBV20-1	TRBJ2-7	few	NA	TGCAGTGCTAGAGGTGTAGGCCCCGAGCAGTACTTC	CSARGVGPEQYF
TRBV6-5	TRBJ1-6	many	NA	TGTGCCAGCAGTTTTGGACGGTTCGGTTCACCCCTCCACTTT	CASSFGRFGSPLHF
TRBV9	TRBJ2-3	many	NA	TGTGCCAGCAGCGTAGTGCTCCCCTTAGGCACAGATACGCAGTATTTT	CASSVVLPLGTDTQYF
TRBV5-5	TRBJ2-1	few	TRBD2	TGTGCCAGCAGCCCGCGGCCTAGCGGGACGATCGATGAGCAGTTCTTC	CASSPRPSGTIDEQFF
TRBV2	TRBJ1-6	many	NA	TGTGCCAGCAGTCGCGGGGGAGGATCACCCCTCCACTTT	CASSRGGGSPLHF
TRBV7-2	TRBJ1-6	many	NA	TGTGCCAGCAGCTTAGATACAGGGAGAGATTCACCCCTCCACTTT	CASSLDTGRDSPLHF
TRBV28	TRBJ1-6	many	NA	TGTGCCAGCAAGGCGGCCTTTCTGGATTCACCCCTCCACTTT	CASKAAFLDSPLHF
TRBV29-1	TRBJ1-1	many	NA	TGCAGCGTTGGTCCCGGGTCCCTCACGGGCACTGAAGCTTTCTTT	CSVGPGSLTGTEAFF
TRBV5-6	TRBJ1-2	many	NA	TGTGCCAGCAGCTTACACACTTGGCTACCCATAAGGGTAGACGGCTACACCTTC	CASSLHTWLPIRVDGYTF
TRBV4-3	TRBJ1-3	many	TRBD1	TGCGCCAGCAGCCAAGATTCTAACACCGGGACAGGGGCCTCCCGAAGGAACACCATATATTTT	CASSQDSNTGTGASRRNTIYF
TRBV13	TRBJ2-3	many	NA	TGTGCCAGCAGCCCCGCACGGGGAGAATACTACACAGATACGCAGTATTTT	CASSPARGEYYTDTQYF
TRBV7-9	TRBJ2-5	many	NA	TGTGCCAGCAGCTTAGGAGCGCGACTTCAAGAGACCCAGTACTTC	CASSLGARLQETQYF
TRBV28	TRBJ1-5	many	NA	TGTGCCAGCAGTTCCCCATCCGTGAGCAATCAGCCCCAGCATTTT	CASSSPSVSNQPQHF
TRBV6-2/TRBV6-3	TRBJ2-2	many	NA	TGTGCCAGCGGGTTGGTCAGCACCGGGGAGCTGTTTTTT	CASGLVSTGELFF
TRBV27	TRBJ2-1	many	TRBD2	TGTGCCAGCAGTTCCGGACTAGCGGGGGCCTACAATGAGCAGTTCTTC	CASSSGLAGAYNEQFF
TRBV5-1	TRBJ2-1	many	TRBD2	TGCGCCAGCAGCGGTAGCGGGGGTCGCATCAATGAGCAGTTCTTC	CASSGSGGRINEQFF
TRBV12-2	TRBJ2-1	many	NA	TGTGCAAGTCGGTCCCCACTTAGCGGGAAGCTCGTAGATGAGCAGTTCTTC	CASRSPLSGKLVDEQFF
TRBV3-1	TRBJ2-3	many	NA	TGTGCCAGCAGCCGAAGCCTTATTCCAGATACGCAGTATTTT	CASSRSLIPDTQYF
TRBV12-3/TRBV12-4	TRBJ2-1	many	TRBD1	TGTGCCAGCAGTTTTCGTCAGGGGGTTAAGCAGTTCTTC	CASSFRQGVKQFF
TRBV5-1	TRBJ2-3	many	NA	TGCGCCAGCAAAGGAACAGGACTTTCAGATACGCAGTATTTT	CASKGTGLSDTQYF
TRBV7-8	TRBJ2-6	many	NA	TGTGCCAGCAGCTTAGTTGTCTCTGGGGCCAACGTCCTGACTTTC	CASSLVVSGANVLTF
TRBV6-6	TRBJ1-1	NA	NA	TGTGCCAGCACACCCCCTGCCACTGAAGCTTTCTTT	CASTPPATEAFF
TRBV30	TRBJ1-4	NA	NA	TGTGCCTGGAGTGTATCGGGAGGGGACGAAAAACTGTTTTTT	CAWSVSGGDEKLFF
TRBV20-1	TRBJ1-5	many	TRBD1	TGCAGTGCACTGGACAGGGTGCGACAGCCCCAGCATTTT	CSALDRVRQPQHF
TRBV11-3	TRBJ2-5	many	TRBD2	TGTGCCAGCAGCCTCAGAGCTTCCGGGACTAGCGGGGGTCAAGAGACCCAGTACTTC	CASSLRASGTSGGQETQYF
TRBV6-2/TRBV6-3	TRBJ2-7	many	NA	TGTGCCAGCAGACAATCAGGGGACGAGCAGTACTTC	CASRQSGDEQYF
TRBV10-3	TRBJ2-7	many	NA	TGTGCCATCAGTGTCGCCGGGACCGAGGACGAGCAGTACTTC	CAISVAGTEDEQYF
TRBV7-2	TRBJ1-4	many	TRBD1	TGTGCCAGCAGCTTAGTAGGTACAGGGGGTGAAAAACTGTTTTTT	CASSLVGTGGEKLFF
TRBV4-2	TRBJ1-1	many	NA	TGTGCCAGCAGCCAGTATACAGGGATCGACACTGAAGCTTTCTTT	CASSQYTGIDTEAFF
TRBV20-1	TRBJ1-6	many	NA	TGCAGTGCTCGTGGGGGCCTTAATTCACCCCTCCACTTT	CSARGGLNSPLHF
TRBV29-1	TRBJ1-1	many	TRBD1	TGCAGCGTTGATACAGGGGTCGGCACTGAAGCTTTCTTT	CSVDTGVGTEAFF
TRBV4-2	TRBJ2-3	many	NA	TGTGCCAGCAGCCAAGACAGGGGAGGGCCGGATACGCAGTATTTT	CASSQDRGGPDTQYF
TRBV12-3/TRBV12-4	TRBJ2-5	medium-sized	TRBD2	TGTGCCAGCAAGGGACCGGGACTAGCTCAAGAGACCCAGTACTTC	CASKGPGLAQETQYF
TRBV2	TRBJ2-7	NA	TRBD1	TGTGCCAGCAGCACGAACAGGGGTCCCTACGAGCAGTACTTC	CASSTNRGPYEQYF
TRBV28	TRBJ2-6	many	NA	TGTGCCAGCAGTTTCGGGGTGTCGTACTCTGGGGCCAACGTCCTGACTTTC	CASSFGVSYSGANVLTF
TRBV11-2	TRBJ2-1	many	TRBD2	TGTGCCAGCAGCACTCTAGCGGGGCGTTACAATGAGCAGTTCTTC	CASSTLAGRYNEQFF
TRBV11-2	TRBJ2-7	NA	TRBD1	TGTGCCAGCAGCTTGATACCGGGACAGGGAACCTACGAGCAGTACTTC	CASSLIPGQGTYEQYF
TRBV20-1	TRBJ2-6	many	NA	TGCAGTGCTACCAAGTGGGGGGATAGGGCCAACGTCCTGACTTTC	CSATKWGDRANVLTF
TRBV5-1	TRBJ1-2	many	NA	TGCGCCAGCAGCATTAACGGGCGGAACCATGGCTACACCTTC	CASSINGRNHGYTF
TRBV29-1	TRBJ2-7	many	NA	TGCAGCAGCGGGGGACAGGTGCCCTTGTTGGACGAGCAGTACTTC	CSSGGQVPLLDEQYF
TRBV6-1	TRBJ2-7	many	TRBD1	TGTGCCAGCCTGCCGAGGGTGGACAGGGCGCTTTACGAGCAGTACTTC	CASLPRVDRALYEQYF
TRBV20-1	TRBJ1-2	many	TRBD1	TGCAGTGCTCCCTCCGGGACAGGGGTCTATGGCTACACCTTC	CSAPSGTGVYGYTF
TRBV28	TRBJ1-1	many	NA	TGTGCCAGCAGAAGGGGAAACACATGGACTGAAGCTTTCTTT	CASRRGNTWTEAFF
TRBV20-1	TRBJ2-3	many	TRBD2	TGCAGTGCTCCGGGACTAGCGCTCACAGATACGCAGTATTTT	CSAPGLALTDTQYF